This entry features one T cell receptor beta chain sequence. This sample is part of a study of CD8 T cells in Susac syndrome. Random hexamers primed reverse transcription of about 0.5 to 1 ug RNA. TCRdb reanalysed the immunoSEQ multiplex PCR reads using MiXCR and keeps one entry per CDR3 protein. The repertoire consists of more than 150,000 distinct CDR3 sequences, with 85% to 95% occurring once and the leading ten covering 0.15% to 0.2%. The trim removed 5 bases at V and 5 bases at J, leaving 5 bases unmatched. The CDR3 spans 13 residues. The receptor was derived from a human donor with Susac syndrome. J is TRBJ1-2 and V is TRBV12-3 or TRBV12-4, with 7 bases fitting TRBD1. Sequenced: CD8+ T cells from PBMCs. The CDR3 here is CASSREGAYGYTF. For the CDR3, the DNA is TGTGCCAGCAGTCGGGAGGGGGCATATGGCTACACCTTC.